A selection of T cell receptor beta chains follows, all from one sample in a study of T and B cells in COVID-19 patients. MiXCR was run by TCRdb on the multiplex PCR reads, yielding one entry per CDR3 protein. This sample has roughly 16,000 distinct CDR3 sequences, with about 26% found just once. Sequencing used blood. These receptors all stem from a human donor who had recovered from COVID-19. The CDR3 runs from the conserved cysteine through the conserved F or W. The order of the fields is clone size, J gene, D gene, V gene, CDR3 protein, CDR3 DNA. A D gene is named only where the DNA matches it firmly. Clone size is shown for a subset of rows, as once, few, many or a class of expanded clone.

clone_size: NA
j_call: TRBJ2-1
d_call: TRBD2
v_call: TRBV5-4
cdr3_aa: CASSPAAGGVYNEQFF
cdr3_nt: TGTGCCAGCAGCCCCGCCGCGGGAGGGGTTTACAATGAGCAGTTCTTC

clone_size: NA
j_call: TRBJ2-1
d_call: TRBD1
v_call: TRBV27
cdr3_aa: CASSLTGGVRYNEQFF
cdr3_nt: TGTGCCAGCAGTTTAACAGGGGGCGTTCGATACAATGAGCAGTTCTTC

clone_size: NA
j_call: TRBJ2-1
d_call: NA
v_call: TRBV27
cdr3_aa: CASIPGGLYNEQFF
cdr3_nt: TGTGCCAGCATCCCGGGGGGCCTCTACAATGAGCAGTTCTTC

clone_size: many
j_call: TRBJ2-3
d_call: NA
v_call: TRBV13
cdr3_aa: CASSPAPIYADTQYF
cdr3_nt: TGTGCCAGCAGCCCGGCCCCTATCTACGCAGATACGCAGTATTTT

clone_size: few
j_call: TRBJ2-3
d_call: NA
v_call: TRBV6-2/TRBV6-3
cdr3_aa: CASLRGPTDTQYF
cdr3_nt: TGTGCCAGCCTGCGTGGCCCCACAGATACGCAGTATTTT

clone_size: NA
j_call: TRBJ2-5
d_call: NA
v_call: TRBV28
cdr3_aa: CASTLQETQYF
cdr3_nt: TGTGCCAGCACCTTGCAAGAGACCCAGTACTTC

clone_size: medium-sized
j_call: TRBJ2-3
d_call: NA
v_call: TRBV27
cdr3_aa: CASSLSLAKAQYF
cdr3_nt: TGTGCCAGCAGTTTATCGCTGGCTAAGGCGCAGTATTTT

clone_size: NA
j_call: TRBJ2-7
d_call: NA
v_call: TRBV5-5
cdr3_aa: CASSLSGFPSSYEQYF
cdr3_nt: TGTGCCAGCAGCCTGTCGGGATTCCCCAGCTCCTACGAGCAGTACTTC

clone_size: medium-sized
j_call: TRBJ2-2
d_call: TRBD1
v_call: TRBV6-6
cdr3_aa: CASSYPRDRWNTGELFF
cdr3_nt: TGTGCCAGCAGTTACCCACGGGACAGATGGAACACCGGGGAGCTGTTTTTT

clone_size: few
j_call: TRBJ2-2
d_call: TRBD2
v_call: TRBV27
cdr3_aa: CATIRLAGGSGELFF
cdr3_nt: TGTGCCACAATTCGACTAGCGGGGGGGTCCGGGGAGCTGTTTTTT

clone_size: NA
j_call: TRBJ1-2
d_call: TRBD1
v_call: TRBV18
cdr3_aa: CASSQEHKGAIDGYTF
cdr3_nt: TGTGCCAGCTCACAAGAGCACAAGGGGGCGATTGATGGCTACACCTTC

clone_size: NA
j_call: TRBJ1-1
d_call: NA
v_call: TRBV15
cdr3_aa: CATSRAKENRNNMNTEAFF
cdr3_nt: TGTGCCACCAGCAGAGCTAAAGAGAACAGGAATAACATGAACACTGAAGCTTTCTTT

clone_size: many
j_call: TRBJ1-2
d_call: NA
v_call: TRBV19
cdr3_aa: CASSKWANYGYTF
cdr3_nt: TGTGCCAGTAGTAAATGGGCTAACTATGGCTACACCTTC

clone_size: NA
j_call: TRBJ2-7
d_call: NA
v_call: TRBV18
cdr3_aa: CASSRGLGDPYEQYF
cdr3_nt: TGTGCCAGCTCACGTGGGTTAGGGGACCCCTACGAGCAGTACTTC

clone_size: medium-sized
j_call: TRBJ2-7
d_call: NA
v_call: TRBV18
cdr3_aa: CASSPGVAEQYF
cdr3_nt: TGTGCCAGCTCACCCGGGGTGGCCGAGCAGTACTTC

clone_size: medium-sized
j_call: TRBJ2-3
d_call: NA
v_call: TRBV15
cdr3_aa: CATSTRQAYTDTQYF
cdr3_nt: TGTGCCACCAGCACGAGACAGGCCTACACAGATACGCAGTATTTT

clone_size: medium-sized
j_call: TRBJ2-6
d_call: NA
v_call: TRBV29-1
cdr3_aa: CSVKNFSGANVLTF
cdr3_nt: TGCAGCGTCAAAAATTTCTCTGGGGCCAACGTCCTGACTTTC

clone_size: many
j_call: TRBJ2-5
d_call: NA
v_call: TRBV5-6
cdr3_aa: CASSPLFGGRGETQYF
cdr3_nt: TGTGCCAGCAGCCCCCTCTTTGGGGGGCGCGGAGAGACCCAGTACTTC

clone_size: few
j_call: TRBJ1-1
d_call: NA
v_call: TRBV5-5
cdr3_aa: CASSPRIGENTEAFF
cdr3_nt: TGTGCCAGCAGCCCTAGGATAGGGGAGAACACTGAAGCTTTCTTT

clone_size: NA
j_call: TRBJ2-4
d_call: TRBD2
v_call: TRBV5-6
cdr3_aa: CASSLQVATAGDF
cdr3_nt: TGTGCCAGCAGCTTGCAAGTTGCGACGGCGGGGGACTTC

clone_size: medium-sized
j_call: TRBJ2-5
d_call: NA
v_call: TRBV6-2/TRBV6-3
cdr3_aa: CASSYSGGQETQYF
cdr3_nt: TGTGCCAGCAGTTACTCGGGGGGCCAGGAGACCCAGTACTTC

clone_size: medium-sized
j_call: TRBJ2-7
d_call: TRBD1
v_call: TRBV6-5
cdr3_aa: CASIRGSEQYF
cdr3_nt: TGTGCCAGTATCAGGGGGAGCGAGCAGTACTTC

clone_size: NA
j_call: TRBJ2-7
d_call: NA
v_call: TRBV20-1
cdr3_aa: CSAKAPSSDEQYF
cdr3_nt: TGCAGTGCCAAGGCCCCGAGTAGCGACGAGCAGTACTTC

clone_size: few
j_call: TRBJ1-3
d_call: NA
v_call: TRBV29-1
cdr3_aa: CSVGGSSGNTIYF
cdr3_nt: TGCAGCGTTGGCGGCTCTTCTGGAAACACCATATATTTT

clone_size: medium-sized
j_call: TRBJ2-2
d_call: TRBD2
v_call: TRBV15
cdr3_aa: CATSRDRKRESGELFF
cdr3_nt: TGTGCCACCAGCAGAGATCGAAAGCGGGAGAGCGGGGAGCTGTTTTTT

clone_size: NA
j_call: TRBJ2-6
d_call: NA
v_call: TRBV4-1
cdr3_aa: CASSQVGVLGANVLTF
cdr3_nt: TGCGCCAGCAGCCAAGTTGGGGTTTTGGGGGCCAACGTCCTGACTTTC

clone_size: few
j_call: TRBJ2-7
d_call: TRBD2
v_call: TRBV11-1
cdr3_aa: CASSLPVTSGRAAEQYF
cdr3_nt: TGTGCCAGCAGCCTCCCCGTGACTAGCGGGAGGGCGGCCGAGCAGTACTTC

clone_size: medium-sized
j_call: TRBJ2-2
d_call: NA
v_call: TRBV11-1
cdr3_aa: CASSPDRNTGELFF
cdr3_nt: TGTGCCAGCAGCCCGGACAGGAACACCGGGGAGCTGTTTTTT

clone_size: NA
j_call: TRBJ2-2
d_call: TRBD1
v_call: TRBV27
cdr3_aa: CASSLQTGGDTGELFF
cdr3_nt: TGTGCCAGCAGTTTACAGACAGGGGGGGACACCGGGGAGCTGTTTTTT

clone_size: few
j_call: TRBJ2-1
d_call: TRBD2
v_call: TRBV5-4
cdr3_aa: CAARRLARNEQFF
cdr3_nt: TGTGCCGCCAGGAGACTAGCTAGGAATGAGCAGTTCTTC

clone_size: NA
j_call: TRBJ2-3
d_call: TRBD2
v_call: TRBV5-1
cdr3_aa: CASSFLDSGRAGTDTQYF
cdr3_nt: TGCGCCAGCAGCTTCTTAGATAGCGGGAGGGCCGGAACAGATACGCAGTATTTT

clone_size: many
j_call: TRBJ2-7
d_call: NA
v_call: TRBV7-6
cdr3_aa: CASSLGRPSYEQYF
cdr3_nt: TGTGCCAGCAGCTTGGGACGCCCGTCCTACGAGCAGTACTTC

clone_size: medium-sized
j_call: TRBJ2-5
d_call: NA
v_call: TRBV19
cdr3_aa: CASSIDRENQETQYF
cdr3_nt: TGTGCCAGTAGTATAGATCGAGAGAACCAAGAGACCCAGTACTTC